The clone carrying this T cell receptor beta chain turned up a few times. The data originate from a study of T cell repertoires in cytomegalovirus infection. TCRdb reprocessed the reads via MiXCR and lists one record per CDR3 protein. In the table there are 400,000 to 550,000 distinct CDR3 sequences, around 11% of which are singletons. Trimming took off 6 bases at V and 0 bases at J, with 8 bases between the two ends. The germline V gene encodes CDR1 LNHNV and CDR2 YYDKDF (reference sequence). The CDR3 extends over 14 amino acids. This rearrangement joins TRBV15 to TRBJ1-4, with D maybe TRBD1 (5 bases). This clonotype was sampled from a human donor in good health (CMV status not recorded). Some clones in this sample may be carry-over from other donors' samples. Sequencing was done on a sample of PBMCs. The CDR3, as DNA: TGTGCCACCAGTCCGGGGCCAACTAATGAAAAACTGTTTTTT. This gives the protein CATSPGPTNEKLFF.